Only a few counts were recorded for the clone carrying this TCR beta chain. Its antigen is unknown. Noted treatment: approximately 9-day PBMC culture with coronavirus spike peptide pools or control peptides (ViraFEST assay). The trim removed 2 bases at V and 1 base at J, leaving 8 bases unmatched. Per the germline V gene, CDR1 is DFQATT and CDR2 is SNEGSKA (reference sequence). This CDR3 spans 18 amino acids. The Oncomine TCR Beta short-read assay sequenced DNA from cultured CD4+ T cells. Using its own MiXCR run on the PCR reads, TCRdb lists one record per CDR3 protein. The sample includes 17,000 or so distinct CDR3 sequences, about 40% of them seen just once. This entry belongs to a study of vaccination and CD4 T cells after COVID-19. Study-level background: Mild disease affected nine convalescent patients and severe disease one, all SARS-CoV-2 positive by nasal swab PCR. Four females and six males made up the convalescents, two of whom were Hispanic.

Sequencing was performed on CD4+ T cells from blood, cultured in vitro. The receptor's source is a human donor who had recovered from COVID-19. The V gene is TRBV20-1, the J gene TRBJ2-3; TRBD2 matches 14 bases. This CDR3 is CSARNRLAGGRGTDTQYF. CDR3 DNA sequence: TGCAGTGCTAGAAATAGACTAGCGGGAGGGAGGGGCACAGATACGCAGTATTTT.